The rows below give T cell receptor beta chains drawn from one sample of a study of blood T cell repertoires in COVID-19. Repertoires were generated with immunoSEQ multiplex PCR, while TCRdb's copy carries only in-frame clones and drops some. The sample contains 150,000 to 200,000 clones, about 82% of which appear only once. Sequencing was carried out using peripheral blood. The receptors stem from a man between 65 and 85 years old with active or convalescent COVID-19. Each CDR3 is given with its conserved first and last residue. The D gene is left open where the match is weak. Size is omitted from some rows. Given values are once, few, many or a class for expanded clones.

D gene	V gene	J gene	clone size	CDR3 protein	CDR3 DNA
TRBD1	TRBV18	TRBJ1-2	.	CASSQGAEYGYTF	TGTGCCAGCTCACAGGGGGCGGAGTATGGCTACACCTTC
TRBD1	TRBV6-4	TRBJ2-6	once	CASSETGSGANVLTF	TGTGCCAGCAGTGAGACAGGGTCTGGGGCCAACGTCCTGACTTTC
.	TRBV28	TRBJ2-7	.	CASRPGITYEQYF	TGTGCCAGCCGACCGGGGATAACCTACGAGCAGTACTTC
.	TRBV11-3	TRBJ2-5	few	CASSLVGASETQYF	TGTGCCAGCAGCTTAGTAGGGGCTTCAGAGACCCAGTACTTC
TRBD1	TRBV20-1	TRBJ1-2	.	CSASNLGGRGYDGYTF	TGCAGTGCTAGTAATTTAGGGGGCCGGGGATACGATGGCTACACCTTC
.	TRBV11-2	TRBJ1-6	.	CASSLEYTDNSPLHF	TGTGCCAGCAGCTTAGAGTATACAGATAATTCACCCCTCCACTTT
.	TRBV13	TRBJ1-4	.	CASSLKQGSEKLFF	TGTGCCAGCAGCTTAAAACAGGGTAGTGAAAAACTGTTTTTT
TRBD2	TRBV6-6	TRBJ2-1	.	CASRPSGAPNEQFF	TGTGCCAGCAGGCCTAGCGGGGCCCCCAATGAGCAGTTCTTC
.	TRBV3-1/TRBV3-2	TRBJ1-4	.	CASSGRVSATNEKLFF	TGTGCCAGCAGCGGCCGGGTTTCTGCAACTAATGAAAAACTGTTTTTT
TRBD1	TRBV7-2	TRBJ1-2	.	CASSLAPGQGHTYYGYTF	TGTGCCAGCAGCTTAGCGCCTGGACAGGGCCATACTTACTATGGCTACACCTTC
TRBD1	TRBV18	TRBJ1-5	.	CASSPQRPGQGNDQPQHF	TGTGCCAGCTCGCCTCAACGCCCAGGACAGGGTAACGATCAGCCCCAGCATTTT
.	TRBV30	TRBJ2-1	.	CAWTPTYNEQFF	TGTGCCTGGACTCCGACTTACAATGAGCAGTTCTTC
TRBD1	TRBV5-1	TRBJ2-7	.	CASSEGQGVYEQYF	TGCGCCAGCAGCGAGGGACAGGGCGTCTACGAGCAGTACTTC
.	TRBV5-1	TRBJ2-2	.	CASSSPDTGELFF	TGCGCCAGCAGCTCTCCAGACACCGGGGAGCTGTTTTTT
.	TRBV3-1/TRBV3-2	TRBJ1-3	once	CASSQDLGNTIYF	TGTGCCAGCAGCCAAGACTTAGGAAACACCATATATTTT
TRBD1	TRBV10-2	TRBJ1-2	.	CASLGQFPPNYGYTF	TGCGCCAGCTTGGGACAGTTCCCTCCTAACTATGGCTACACCTTC
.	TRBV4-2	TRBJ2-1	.	CASSQFEERNEQFF	TGTGCCAGCAGCCAATTTGAGGAGAGAAATGAGCAGTTCTTC
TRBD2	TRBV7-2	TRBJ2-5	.	CASSLSKERGETQYF	TGTGCCAGCAGCTTGTCGAAAGAGCGGGGAGAGACCCAGTACTTC